This entry is about one T cell receptor beta chain. The table came from immunoSEQ multiplex PCR; TCRdb's copy has only in-frame clones and leaves some out. Of about 140,000 clones in the sample, 75% to 90% were seen once. The CDR3 spans 15 residues. Germline CDR1 and CDR2: LGHNA and YSLEER. V lost 3 bases, J lost 7 bases, and 18 bases lay in between. Time point of the sample: baseline pretreatment blood. Treatment noted: 15 Gy SBRT to primary tumor, nephrectomy 4 weeks later. This sample is drawn from a study of radiation and T cells in renal cell carcinoma. This receptor was taken from a woman between 45 and 60 years old with renal cell carcinoma. The chain uses TRBV4-3 and TRBJ1-2; a possible D gene is TRBD1 (5 bases). This specimen was blood, taken from a patient whose treatment included radiotherapy and nephrectomy. Here the CDR3 reads CASSQTTTGWGGYTF. DNA of the CDR3: TGCGCCAGCAGCCAGACAACCACAGGATGGGGTGGCTACACCTTC.